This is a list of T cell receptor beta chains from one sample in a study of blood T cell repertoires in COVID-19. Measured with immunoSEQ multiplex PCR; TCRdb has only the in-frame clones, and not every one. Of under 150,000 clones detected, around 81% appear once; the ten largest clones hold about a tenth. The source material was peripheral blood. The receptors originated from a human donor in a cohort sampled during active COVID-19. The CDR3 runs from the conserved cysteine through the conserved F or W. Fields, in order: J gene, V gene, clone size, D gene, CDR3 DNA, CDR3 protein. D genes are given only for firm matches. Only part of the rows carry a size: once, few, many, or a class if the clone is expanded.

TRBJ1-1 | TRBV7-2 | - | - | TGTGCCAGCAGCTTAGGACAGGATATGGGTGAAGCTTTCTTT | CASSLGQDMGEAFF
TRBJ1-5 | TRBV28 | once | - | TGTGCCAGCAGTTCCAGGGAAAATAGCAATCAGCCCCAGCATTTT | CASSSRENSNQPQHF
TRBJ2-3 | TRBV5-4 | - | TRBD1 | TGTGCCAGCAGCTTAGACAGGGGCCGCACAGATACGCAGTATTTT | CASSLDRGRTDTQYF
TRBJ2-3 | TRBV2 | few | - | TGTGCCAGCAGCCGAGACAGAGGTACCACAGATACGCAGTATTTT | CASSRDRGTTDTQYF
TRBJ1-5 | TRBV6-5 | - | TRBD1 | TGTGCCACCCGACAGGGGGAAAAGAATCAGCCCCAGCATTTT | CATRQGEKNQPQHF
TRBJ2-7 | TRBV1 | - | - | TGCACCAGCAGCCAAGCACTAGCGGGGGTCTACGAGCAGTACTTC | CTSSQALAGVYEQYF
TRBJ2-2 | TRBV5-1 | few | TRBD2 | TGCGCCAGCAGCTTGGATACCGGGACTAGCACCGGGGAGCTGTTTTTT | CASSLDTGTSTGELFF
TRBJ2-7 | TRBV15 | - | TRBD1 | TGTGCCACCCGCCGGGCCAGGGGGACCTACTACGAGCAGTACTTC | CATRRARGTYYEQYF
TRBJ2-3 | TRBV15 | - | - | TGTGCCACCACGGACTCGGGAAGTAGGACAGATACGCAGTATTTT | CATTDSGSRTDTQYF
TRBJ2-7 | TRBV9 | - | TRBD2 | TGTGCCAGCAGCATGACTAGCGGGGGAAGTTACGAGCAGTACTTC | CASSMTSGGSYEQYF
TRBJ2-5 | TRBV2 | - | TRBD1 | TGTGCCAGCACCCAGGGACAGGTGGAGACCCAGTACTTC | CASTQGQVETQYF
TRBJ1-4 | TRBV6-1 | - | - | TGTGCCAGCAGTGAGTTGCAGGTTGCTGAAAAACTGTTTTTT | CASSELQVAEKLFF
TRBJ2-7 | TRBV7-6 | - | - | TGTGCCAGCACCGACGGGTACGAGCAGTACTTC | CASTDGYEQYF
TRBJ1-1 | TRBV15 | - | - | TGTGCCACCAGCAGTTTTGGCGGGGCGAACACTGAAGCTTTCTTT | CATSSFGGANTEAFF
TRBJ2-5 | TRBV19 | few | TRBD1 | TGTGCCAGTAGGGACTCGGGCAGGGGGAAGACCCAGTACTTC | CASRDSGRGKTQYF
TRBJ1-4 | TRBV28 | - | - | TGTGCCAGCAGTAAAGGTCCGGGGGTTAATGAAAAACTGTTTTTT | CASSKGPGVNEKLFF
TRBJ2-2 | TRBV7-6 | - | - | TGTGCCAGCAGCTTAACACCGAACACCGGGGAGCTGTTTTTT | CASSLTPNTGELFF
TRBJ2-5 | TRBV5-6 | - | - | TGTGCCAGCAGCCGGGGGGGACAGCAAGAGACCCAGTACTTC | CASSRGGQQETQYF
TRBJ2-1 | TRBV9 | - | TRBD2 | TGTGCCAGCAGCGTAGGAGCAGGCGGGGGGCATATCGATGAGCAGTTCTTC | CASSVGAGGGHIDEQFF
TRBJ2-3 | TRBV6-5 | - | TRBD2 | TGTGCCAGCTGGACTAGCGGGGGGTGGGATACGCAGTATTTT | CASWTSGGWDTQYF
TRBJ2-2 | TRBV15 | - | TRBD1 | TGTGCCACCAGCTCCGTATACAGGGGCCCCAACACCGGGGAGCTGTTTTTT | CATSSVYRGPNTGELFF
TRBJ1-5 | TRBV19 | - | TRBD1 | TGTGCCAGTAGTGCGACAGGGGGCGGTCAGCCCCAGCATTTT | CASSATGGGQPQHF
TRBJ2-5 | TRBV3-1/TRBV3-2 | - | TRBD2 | TGTGCCAGCAGCCTAGGACTAGCGGGGGGGACCACCCAAGAGACCCAGTACTTC | CASSLGLAGGTTQETQYF
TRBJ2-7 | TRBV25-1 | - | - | TGTGCCAGCAGTGGTTTTACAGGGTTCTACGAGCAGTACTTC | CASSGFTGFYEQYF
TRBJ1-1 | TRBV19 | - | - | TGTGCCAGTAGTATGGGACAGAACACTGAAGCTTTCTTT | CASSMGQNTEAFF
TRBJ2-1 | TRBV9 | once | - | TGTGCCAGCAGCGGGGGACTCGTCTACAATGAGCAGTTCTTC | CASSGGLVYNEQFF
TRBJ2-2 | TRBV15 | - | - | TGTGCCACCAGCAGAGACCCAAACACCGGGGAGCTGTTTTTT | CATSRDPNTGELFF